This TCR beta chain is drawn from a study of T cell changes during pregnancy in multiple sclerosis (dated by TCRdb to the late 2010s). Regarding the study in general: Changes in the T cell repertoire over the course of pregnancy were examined in this study in women with multiple sclerosis.

The library was made by the immunoSEQ multiplex PCR assay. TCRdb carries this immuneACCESS record with in-frame sequences only. Its versions omit some clonotypes, under half of them owing to an unresolved V gene in the studies checked, with the rest unexplained. This sample lists tens of thousands of clones; roughly 94% were detected once. The ten largest clones take up 0.4% to 0.6% of the sample. According to the germline V gene, CDR1 reads SGHRS and CDR2 reads YFSETQ. Inclusive of the bounding cysteine and phenylalanine, the CDR3 is 14 residues long. Kept here is only the CDR3 DNA, which spans 42 bases and is read in frame from base 1. The junction carries 14 bases between V and J, which are trimmed by 3 bases and 5 bases respectively. Concerning this clone itself: The target of this receptor is not known. No quality values exist for individual bases; no much larger clone is one base distant.

The input for sequencing was CD4+ T cells from peripheral blood mononuclear cells, taken after pregnancy. The sequence joins TRBV5-1 to TRBJ2-5; TRBD1 is a possible D gene, resting on 6 matching bases. This TCR was sampled from a female donor with multiple sclerosis, enrolled in a pregnancy study. The DNA is TGCGCCAGCAGCTCCGGGACAATAAGCGAGACCCAGTACTTC. Its translation is CASSSGTISETQYF.